This T cell receptor beta chain was found in a study of CD8+ T cells in alopecia areata. Study results and caveats: Elevated clonality characterized lesional scalp relative to normal scalp, particularly in alopecia totalis/universalis.

RNA was isolated and reverse transcribed to cDNA, the sequencing template. The repertoire was sequenced with immunoSEQ multiplex PCR; TCRdb's copy has only in-frame clones and lacks some. This table holds over 150,000 clones, roughly 50% found once. Germline CDR1 and CDR2: PRHDT and FYEKMQ (reference sequence). The CDR3 totals 14 residues. Trimming removed 4 bases at V and 5 bases at J, with 14 bases between. This clone was picked up a small number of times. Its matching antigen is unknown. CD4+ and CD8+ T cells were sorted from PBMCs stained for CD3, CD4 and CD8. The clonotype originates from a human donor in good health. The source material was CD8+ T cells sorted from blood. The rearrangement uses TRBV13 and TRBJ1-1, with D maybe TRBD1 (6 bases). CDR3 region: CASSSYREGTEAFF. As DNA, the CDR3 is TGTGCCAGCAGCTCATACAGGGAGGGAACTGAAGCTTTCTTT.